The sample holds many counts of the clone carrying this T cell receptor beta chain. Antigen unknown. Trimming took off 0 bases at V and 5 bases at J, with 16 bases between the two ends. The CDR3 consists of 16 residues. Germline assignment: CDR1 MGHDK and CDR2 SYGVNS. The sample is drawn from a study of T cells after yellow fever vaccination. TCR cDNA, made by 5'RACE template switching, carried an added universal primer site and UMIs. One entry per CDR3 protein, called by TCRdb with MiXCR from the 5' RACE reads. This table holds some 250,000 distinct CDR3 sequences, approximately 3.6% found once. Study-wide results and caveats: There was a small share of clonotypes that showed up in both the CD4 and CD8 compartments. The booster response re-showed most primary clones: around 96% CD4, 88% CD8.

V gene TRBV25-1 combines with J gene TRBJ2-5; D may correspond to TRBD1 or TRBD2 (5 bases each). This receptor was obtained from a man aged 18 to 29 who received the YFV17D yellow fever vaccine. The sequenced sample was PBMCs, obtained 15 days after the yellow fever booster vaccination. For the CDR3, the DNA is TGTGCCAGCAGTGAATATAATGGGGGTTACACGGAGACCCAGTACTTC. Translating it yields CASSEYNGGYTETQYF.